One sample yielded the 7 T cell receptor beta chains listed below, sequenced in a study of T cells expressing NK-cell markers. Reprocessing the 5' RACE reads, TCRdb reports a single entry for every CDR3 protein and omits DNA. The sample includes roughly 420,000 distinct CDR3 sequences. Sequencing was done on a sample of blood T cells: a sorted CD56 or NKG2C T cell subset, CD4+ or CD8+ T cells, or bulk PBMC T cells (not recorded which). The receptors here all came from a woman aged 18 to 75 in good health.

The chain links TRBV9 to TRBJ2-1; TCRdb outputs TRBD2, but without DNA this stays unchecked. Germline-derived CDR1 and CDR2 are SGDLS and YYNGEE. The CDR3 runs to 15 residues. The CDR3 is CASSAGGLSYNEQFF. Together with reference TRBV9 and TRBJ2-1, the CDR3 gives the full variable domain: DSGVTQTPKHLITATGQRVTLRCSPRSGDLSVYWYQQSLDQGLQFLIQYYNGEERAKGNILERFSAQQFPDLHSELNLSSLELGDSALYFCASSAGGLSYNEQFFGPGTRLTVL.

The chain recombines TRBV11-2 with TRBJ2-1; TCRdb's D call of TRBD2 is untestable without DNA. Germline V gene data show CDR1 as SGHAT and CDR2 as FQNNGV. The CDR3 is 15 amino acids. The chain's CDR3 is CASSLGLAGKNEQFF.

The chain is built from TRBV20-1 and TRBJ2-5. The CDR3 totals 13 residues. Germline-derived CDR1 and CDR2 are DFQATT and SNEGSKA (reference sequence). CDR3 region: CSARSDAPETQYF.

The chain recombines TRBV9 with TRBJ2-3. CDR1 and CDR2 from the germline V gene are SGDLS and YYNGEE. CDR3 length equals 16 residues. CDR3 amino acids: CASSVDAVTIADTQYF. Combining the CDR3 with reference TRBV9 and TRBJ2-3 gives the whole variable domain DSGVTQTPKHLITATGQRVTLRCSPRSGDLSVYWYQQSLDQGLQFLIQYYNGEERAKGNILERFSAQQFPDLHSELNLSSLELGDSALYFCASSVDAVTIADTQYFGPGTRLTVL.

This chain uses TRBV6-5 with TRBJ2-7; the TRBD2 assignment by TCRdb is unverifiable without DNA. This CDR3 spans 15 amino acids. In germline, CDR1 is MNHEY, CDR2 SVGAGI. The chain's CDR3 is CASSYVGTSAYEQYF.

This chain joins TRBV5-6 and TRBJ2-3. CDR1 is SGHDT and CDR2 is YYEEEE in the germline V gene. The CDR3 has 14 amino acids. The CDR3 loop is CASSLGLGADTQYF.

This chain links TRBV20-1 with TRBJ1-2; TCRdb designates TRBD1, a call that cannot be tested without DNA. Germline CDR1 and CDR2: DFQATT and SNEGSKA (reference sequence). The CDR3 sequence is 14 residues long. CDR3 protein: CSARSGTGGYGYTF.